This paragraph reports one TCR beta chain. The antigen is unknown. The sample belongs to a study of T cell responses to AZD1222 COVID-19 vaccine. Study conclusions and caveats: Increases in Spike-specific TCR breadth and depth were seen after two AZD1222 doses.

This table comes from immunoSEQ multiplex PCR, and its TCRdb copy is limited to in-frame clones, with some not included. This sample has just over 80,000 clones, with 85% to 90% found just once. In germline, CDR1 is SGHNT, CDR2 YYREEE (reference sequence). This CDR3 region has 13 residues. V lost 2 bases, J lost 7 bases, and 12 bases lay in between. The sequencing here drew on peripheral blood, taken on day 0 of AZD1222 vaccination. The J gene is TRBJ1-1, the V gene TRBV5-4; D gene ambiguous. The sequence was collected from an adult in good health. The DNA for the CDR3 is TGTGCCAGCAGCTTTATGGGTAAGGGTGAAGCTTTCTTT. Its protein is CASSFMGKGEAFF.